Each of the 7 T cell receptor beta chains below was sequenced from the same sample in a study of blood T cell repertoires in COVID-19. This table comes from immunoSEQ multiplex PCR, and its TCRdb copy is limited to in-frame clones, with some not included. The sample lists around 250,000 clones; approximately 80% were seen once. The sample taken for sequencing was peripheral blood. The receptor source for this set is a woman younger than 35 with acute or convalescent COVID-19.

This rearrangement joins TRBV28 to TRBJ2-7; weak D call: TRBD1 (5 bases). The V gene's germline CDR1 is MDHEN and CDR2 SYDVKM. The V end was cut by 6 bases, the J end by 3 bases, with 18 bases between. The CDR3 sequence is 15 residues long. Written as DNA, the CDR3 is TGTGCCAGCAGCCCTGGTGTACAGGAGATCTACGAGCAGTACTTC. Its translation: CASSPGVQEIYEQYF. Combining the CDR3 with reference TRBV28 and TRBJ2-7 gives the whole variable domain DVKVTQSSRYLVKRTGEKVFLECVQDMDHENMFWYRQDPGLGLRLIYFSYDVKMKEKGDIPEGYSVSREKKERFSLILESASTNQTSMYLCASSPGVQEIYEQYFGPGTRLTVT.

The rearrangement links TRBV7-9 to TRBJ1-5, with D hard to call. Germline V gene sequence: CDR1 SEHNR, CDR2 FQNEAQ (reference sequence). V dropped 2 bases and J dropped 12 bases, with 14 bases sitting between them. The CDR3 is made up of 13 amino acids. CDR3 in DNA: TGTGCCAGCAGCTTATCCCCCCTTGAGGACCAGCATTTT. It codes for CASSLSPLEDQHF.

The gene calls are TRBV6-5 and TRBJ2-5, with TRBD2 matching 11 bases. Germline trimming cut 6 bases from V and 14 bases from J; bases unmatched to any gene: 8. Germline loops: CDR1 MNHEY, CDR2 SVGAGI. The CDR3 loop spans 12 amino acids. CDR3 in amino acids: CASRPGLAGGYF. In DNA form, the CDR3 reads TGTGCCAGCAGACCCGGACTAGCGGGCGGCTACTTC.

The rearrangement links TRBV4-1 to TRBJ2-1, with unresolved D. This CDR3 contains 14 residues. The V gene lost 6 bases and the J gene lost 0 bases, with 9 bases spanning the gap. The germline CDR1 and CDR2 sequences are MGHRA and YSYEKL. Written as DNA, the CDR3 is TGCGCCAGCAGTCCCACCAGCTCCTACAATGAGCAGTTCTTC. Amino acids: CASSPTSSYNEQFF.

V gene TRBV5-4 combines with J gene TRBJ2-7; TRBD1 might be the D (6 bases). This CDR3 contains 14 residues. V was trimmed by 4 bases and J by 2 bases, leaving 13 bases between them. CDR1 SGHNT and CDR2 YYREEE come from the germline V gene (reference sequence). CDR3: CASSTTTGTYEQYF. CDR3 in DNA: TGTGCCAGCAGCACCACGACAGGTACCTACGAGCAGTACTTC.

J is TRBJ2-3 and V is TRBV9; possible D gene TRBD2, 5 bases. With 4 bases removed from V and 2 bases from J, the gap between germline ends came to 14 bases. The CDR3 runs to 15 residues. The germline V gene has CDR1 SGDLS and CDR2 YYNGEE. The DNA of the CDR3 is TGTGCCAGCAGCTCCCGATGGGAGTTCACAGATACGCAGTATTTT. Protein sequence: CASSSRWEFTDTQYF.

The table lists this clone with a count of one. The gene calls are TRBV5-8 and TRBJ2-5; a possible D gene is TRBD1 (6 bases). CDR3 length: 15 residues. V gave up 4 bases and J gave up 1 base, with 14 bases separating them. Germline loops: CDR1 SGHTS, CDR2 YDEGEE. In DNA form, the CDR3 reads TGTGCCAGCAGCCAGTCAGGGGTAGTCCAAGAGACCCAGTACTTC. This translates into CASSQSGVVQETQYF.